These 25 T cell receptor beta chains were all obtained from the same sample, sequenced in a study of long-term antiretroviral therapy in people with HIV. The run of the v3.0 immunoSEQ assay was at survey level. Profiling relied on immunoSEQ multiplex PCR, and the TCRdb table lists in-frame clones only, not all of them. The data hold some 19,000 clones, with 70% to 85% observed a single time. This specimen was unsorted PBMCs, taken 0.9 years after starting antiretroviral therapy. The receptor set was obtained from a man aged 18 to 30 with HIV.

V usage is TRBV27 and J usage is TRBJ2-5, with 10 bases aligning to TRBD1. Losses at the gene ends were 2 bases for V and 13 bases for J; bases not matched to a gene: 4. The germline gives CDR1 MNHEY, CDR2 SMNVEV (reference sequence). CDR3 length equals 12 residues. The CDR3 sequence: CASSLGQGVWYF. In DNA, the CDR3 is TGTGCCAGCAGTTTAGGACAGGGGGTTTGGTACTTC.

V usage is TRBV2 and J usage is TRBJ1-4; TRBD1 might be the D (5 bases). The germline CDR1 and CDR2 sequences are SNHLY and FYNNEI. V was clipped by 6 bases and J by 7 bases, with 12 bases between them. This CDR3 spans 13 amino acids. The CDR3 DNA sequence: TGTGCCAGCAGGGACGGGGGGAGTGAAAAACTGTTTTTT. Translation gives CASRDGGSEKLFF. Using reference TRBV2 and TRBJ1-4 for the parts outside the CDR3, the full variable domain is EPEVTQTPSHQVTQMGQEVILRCVPISNHLYFYWYRQILGQKVEFLVSFYNNEISEKSEIFDDQFSVERPDGSNFTLKIRSTKLEDSAMYFCASRDGGSEKLFFGSGTQLSVL.

V gene TRBV5-1 combines with J gene TRBJ2-1; TRBD1 might be the D (5 bases). Trimming shortened V by 4 bases and J by 8 bases, and 22 bases separated the two germline ends. The CDR3 spans 16 residues. Germline CDR1 SGHRS, CDR2 YFSETQ. The DNA of the CDR3 is TGCGCCAGCAGCGTTCCGACAGCCCAACCTCAGGATGAGCAGTTCTTC. Translating it yields CASSVPTAQPQDEQFF.

This sequence joins TRBV5-1 and TRBJ1-3; possibly TRBD1 for D (6 bases). Germline loops: CDR1 SGHRS, CDR2 YFSETQ. With 4 bases removed from V and 1 base from J, the gap between germline ends came to 12 bases. CDR3 length: 15 residues. The CDR3 loop reads CASSPDSRSGNTIYF. CDR3 sequence (DNA): TGCGCCAGCAGCCCGGACAGTCGGTCTGGAAACACCATATATTTT.

This clone was picked up one time. The chain joins TRBV2 to TRBJ2-3; D is possibly TRBD1 or TRBD2 (6 bases each). Germline V gene lookup returns CDR1 SNHLY and CDR2 FYNNEI. Trimming left V 4 bases short and J 0 bases short, with 11 bases between. The CDR3 loop spans 15 amino acids. For the CDR3, the DNA is TGTGCCAGCAGTGCGAGGGGGGCTAGCACAGATACGCAGTATTTT. Amino acid sequence: CASSARGASTDTQYF. Looking up the rest from reference TRBV2 and TRBJ2-3 gives the full variable domain: EPEVTQTPSHQVTQMGQEVILRCVPISNHLYFYWYRQILGQKVEFLVSFYNNEISEKSEIFDDQFSVERPDGSNFTLKIRSTKLEDSAMYFCASSARGASTDTQYFGPGTRLTVL.

The rearrangement uses TRBV7-6 and TRBJ1-2, with D perhaps TRBD1 (6 bases). The CDR3 has 14 residues. V lost 5 bases and J 11 bases, leaving 21 bases between the germline ends. Germline V gene data show CDR1 as SGHVS and CDR2 as FNYEAQ. This CDR3 is CASSLRSGTHLYTF. DNA for the CDR3: TGTGCCAGCAGCCTCCGCTCCGGGACACACCTTTACACCTTC.

V usage is TRBV5-6 and J usage is TRBJ2-5, with D tentatively TRBD2 (5 bases). CDR1 and CDR2 from the germline V gene are SGHDT and YYEEEE. Trimming removed 0 bases from V and 4 bases from J, with 13 bases in between. This CDR3 region has 15 residues. The CDR3 here is CASSLGSGKGETQYF. CDR3 in DNA: TGTGCCAGCAGCTTGGGGTCGGGGAAGGGAGAGACCCAGTACTTC. Full variable domain (rest looked up from reference TRBV5-6 and TRBJ2-5): DAGVTQSPTHLIKTRGQQVTLRCSPKSGHDTVSWYQQALGQGPQFIFQYYEEEERQRGNFPDRFSGHQFPNYSSELNVNALLLGDSALYLCASSLGSGKGETQYFGPGTRLLVL.

V gene TRBV29-1 combines with J gene TRBJ2-3; no firm D call. Trimming cost V 4 bases and J 2 bases, with 10 bases left between them. This CDR3 comprises 13 residues. The germline V gene encodes CDR1 SQVTM and CDR2 ANQGSEA. CDR3 nucleotide sequence: TGCAGCGTTGCTGCCCCGCTCACAGATACGCAGTATTTT. Translation: CSVAAPLTDTQYF.

The chain employs TRBV7-9 and TRBJ2-1, with a tentative D call TRBD2 (6 bases). Germline values: CDR1 SEHNR, CDR2 FQNEAQ (reference sequence). The CDR3 covers 15 residues. The V and J ends lost 2 bases and 8 bases respectively, with 16 bases between them. CDR3 region: CASSLLPSASDEQFF. CDR3 in DNA: TGTGCCAGCAGCTTATTGCCTAGCGCGTCGGATGAGCAGTTCTTC.

This clone occurred once. The rearrangement links TRBV30 to TRBJ1-5; D gene uncertain. Germline lookup yields CDR1 GTSNPN and CDR2 SVGIG (reference sequence). The CDR3 totals 14 residues. V was clipped by 2 bases and J by 6 bases, with 14 bases between them. The CDR3 sequence: CAWSLWGFSQPQHF. CDR3 nucleotide sequence: TGTGCCTGGAGTTTATGGGGATTTAGTCAGCCCCAGCATTTT. Based on the CDR3 plus reference TRBV30 and TRBJ1-5, the full variable domain is SQTIHQWPATLVQPVGSPLSLECTVEGTSNPNLYWYRQAAGRGLQLLFYSVGIGQISSEVPQNLSASRPQDRQFILSSKKLLLSDSGFYLCAWSLWGFSQPQHFGDGTRLSIL.

This rearrangement joins TRBV6-5 to TRBJ1-3; D is unclear. Germline V CDR1 and CDR2: MNHEY, SVGAGI. CDR3 size: 13 residues. Trimming left V 3 bases short and J 0 bases short, with 3 bases between. The CDR3 loop reads CASSYGSGNTIYF. The CDR3 DNA reads as TGTGCCAGCAGTTATGGCTCTGGAAACACCATATATTTT.

The V and J genes are TRBV5-1 and TRBJ2-2; 10 bases map to TRBD1. The CDR3 is 19 amino acids. Germline V gene data show CDR1 as SGHRS and CDR2 as YFSETQ. The junction had 19 bases not matched to a gene; V was cut back by 5 bases and J by 6 bases. CDR3 protein: CASSQVRDRGRGAAGELFF. CDR3 nucleotide sequence: TGCGCCAGCAGTCAAGTCCGGGACAGGGGAAGGGGAGCGGCCGGGGAGCTGTTTTTT.

As to this clone: One end of the junction does not line up with germline, which may come from a read error. The rearrangement links TRBV7-7 to TRBJ1-2; 7 bases line up with TRBD1. This CDR3 is 15 amino acids long. The germline CDR1 and CDR2 sequences are SSHAT and FNYEAQ (reference sequence). The CDR3 here is CASSEGAGGRSGYTF. CDR3 nucleotide sequence: TGTGCTAGCAGCGAAGGGGCAGGGGGTAGGTCTGGCTACACCTTC.

The J gene is TRBJ1-5, the V gene TRBV19; no firm D call. The CDR3 consists of 13 residues. Germline V gives CDR1 LNHDA, CDR2 SQIVND (reference sequence). V was cut by 0 bases and J by 6 bases, with 6 bases left in between. The CDR3 protein is CASSIDLGQPQHF. In DNA, the CDR3 is TGTGCCAGTAGTATAGATCTGGGTCAGCCCCAGCATTTT. Filled out from reference TRBV19 and TRBJ1-5, the complete variable domain reads DGGITQSPKYLFRKEGQNVTLSCEQNLNHDAMYWYRQDPGQGLRLIYYSQIVNDFQKGDIAEGYSVSREKKESFPLTVTSAQKNPTAFYLCASSIDLGQPQHFGDGTRLSIL.

The chain has TRBV28 and TRBJ1-1; a weak D match, TRBD1 (5 bases). Germline loops: CDR1 MDHEN, CDR2 SYDVKM. The V gene lost 2 bases and the J gene lost 7 bases, with 17 bases spanning the gap. The CDR3 has 15 amino acids. CDR3 bases: TGTGCCAGCAGTTTAGTGGGTCGGGGCGTCGATGAAGCTTTCTTT. Its translation: CASSLVGRGVDEAFF.

CDR3 protein: CASSEAGPPYGYTF. CDR3 nucleotides: TGTGCCAGCAGTGAAGCGGGACCCCCCTATGGCTACACCTTC. V and J are TRBV6-1 and TRBJ1-2, with D possibly matching TRBD1 (5 bases). With 0 bases removed from V and 4 bases from J, the gap between germline ends came to 9 bases. Germline V gene sequence: CDR1 MNHNS, CDR2 SASEGT. The CDR3 contains 14 residues.

The chain recombines TRBV7-8 with TRBJ1-3, with 9 bases matching TRBD1. V was pared by 6 bases and J by 2 bases, with 2 bases of the junction left unmatched. The CDR3 is 14 residues long. Germline V gives CDR1 SGHVS, CDR2 FQNEAQ. The CDR3 region is CASSRDRAGNTIYF. CDR3 in DNA: TGTGCCAGCAGTCGGGACAGGGCTGGAAACACCATATATTTT.

The chain joins TRBV27 to TRBJ2-3, with 9 positions matching TRBD2. V lost 3 bases, J lost 4 bases, and 14 bases stayed unmatched. This CDR3 region has 18 residues. CDR1 is MNHEY, CDR2 SMNVEV, per germline (reference sequence). DNA for the CDR3: TGTGCCAGCAGTTTGGGGAGCCCGGGGACTAGCATCCCAGATACGCAGTATTTT. Translation: CASSLGSPGTSIPDTQYF.

The chain combines TRBV7-3 with TRBJ2-5; D unclear. The CDR3 spans 13 residues. The germline V and J ends were trimmed by 1 base and 5 bases, with 8 bases remaining between them. The V gene's germline CDR1 is SGHTA and CDR2 FQGTGA. CDR3 bases: TGTGCCAGCAGCTTAATGGCGCAGGAGACCCAGTACTTC. Amino acids: CASSLMAQETQYF.

The chain joins TRBV10-3 to TRBJ1-1; 12 nucleotides align to TRBD1. Per the germline V gene, CDR1 is ENHRY and CDR2 is SYGVKD. There are 16 residues in the CDR3. Trimming took 4 bases from V and 6 from J; bases not matched to a gene: 9. The CDR3 DNA reads as TGTGCCATCAGTGCCTCGACGGGGACAGGGGGCTCTGAAGCTTTCTTT. Residues: CAISASTGTGGSEAFF.

The genes are TRBV7-3 and TRBJ1-1, with TRBD1 as a possible D gene (5 bases). Germline loops: CDR1 SGHTA, CDR2 FQGTGA. The CDR3 runs to 14 residues. With 3 bases removed from V and 0 bases from J, the gap between germline ends came to 8 bases. The CDR3 sequence is CASSFTGVNTEAFF. For the CDR3, the DNA is TGTGCCAGCAGCTTTACAGGAGTGAACACTGAAGCTTTCTTT.

The genes are TRBV4-1 and TRBJ1-1; D gene ambiguous. Trimming removed 1 base from V and 0 bases from J, with 9 bases in between. The CDR3 contains 15 residues. Looked up from germline, CDR1 is MGHRA and CDR2 is YSYEKL. This CDR3 reads CASSQAGRVNTEAFF. CDR3 nucleotides: TGCGCCAGCAGCCAAGCCGGACGGGTGAACACTGAAGCTTTCTTT.

This clone was observed a few times. The chain carries TRBV6-5 and TRBJ1-5, with a tentative D call TRBD1 (5 bases). The CDR3 is made up of 13 amino acids. The V gene lost 4 bases and the J gene lost 7 bases, with 11 bases spanning the gap. Germline V gene data show CDR1 as MNHEY and CDR2 as SVGAGI. CDR3 bases: TGTGCCAGCAGTTTGACAGTAGGACAGCCCCAGCATTTT. It encodes CASSLTVGQPQHF.

This chain uses TRBV18 with TRBJ1-5, with D perhaps matching TRBD1 (5 bases). CDR1 and CDR2 (germline): KGHSH, LQKENI. V was clipped by 3 bases and J by 2 bases, with 35 bases between them. The CDR3 covers 23 residues. Written as DNA, the CDR3 is TGTGCCAGCTCACCCGGACATAAACGTGGGAAAGACAGTGAGGACTGGGGCAATCAGCCCCAGCATTTT. Its protein is CASSPGHKRGKDSEDWGNQPQHF.

This clone appeared a few times. The CDR3 coding sequence is TGTGCCAGCAGCTCGCAAGGGACCATATATTTT. Protein product: CASSSQGTIYF. The chain links TRBV5-4 to TRBJ1-3; D unclear. From germline, CDR1 is SGHNT and CDR2 YYREEE (reference sequence). V lost 3 bases, J lost 10 bases, and 8 bases lay in between. The CDR3 is 11 residues long.